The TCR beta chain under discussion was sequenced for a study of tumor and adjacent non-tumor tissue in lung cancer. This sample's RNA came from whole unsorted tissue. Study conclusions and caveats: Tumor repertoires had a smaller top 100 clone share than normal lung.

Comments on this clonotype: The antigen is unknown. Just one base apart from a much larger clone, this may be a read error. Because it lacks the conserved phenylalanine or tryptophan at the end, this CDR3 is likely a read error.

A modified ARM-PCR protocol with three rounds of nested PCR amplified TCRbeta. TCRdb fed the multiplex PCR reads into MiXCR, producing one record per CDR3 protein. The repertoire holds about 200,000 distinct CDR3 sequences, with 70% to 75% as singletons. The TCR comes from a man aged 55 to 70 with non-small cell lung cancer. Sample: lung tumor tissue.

CDR3 sequence (DNA): TGCAGCGTCTGCCGGGAGGGCAGGGGTTGGGAGCAGTTCCTC. It codes for CSVCREGRGWEQFL. V and J are TRBV29-1 and TRBJ2-1; 8 nucleotides agree with TRBD2. CDR3 length: 14 residues. Trimming at V came to 6 bases and at J to 10 bases, leaving 14 bases not matched to a gene. The V gene's germline CDR1 is SQVTM and CDR2 ANQGSEA.